The 32 T cell receptor beta chains listed next were all sequenced from one sample in a study of regulatory T cells in long-lasting Graves disease. With iRepertoire HTBI primers and Arm-PCR of CDR3 regions, TCR beta libraries were built. Using its own MiXCR run on the multiplex PCR reads, TCRdb lists one record per CDR3 protein. The sample lists fewer than 600,000 distinct CDR3 sequences, approximately 22% occurring once. Time point meaning: persistent/refractory GD, antithyroid drugs over 5 years with positive TRAb. There was RNA extracted from PBMCs, and the TCR library was made from it. Sequencing was performed on peripheral blood mononuclear cells (PBMCs), taken when the disease was refractory, from a patient treated with antithyroid drugs. These receptors all come from a female donor with Graves disease.

This clonotype has just a few counts. The chain combines TRBV19 with TRBJ2-5; the match to TRBD1 covers 9 bases. CDR1 and CDR2 from the germline V gene are LNHDA and SQIVND (reference sequence). V trimming: 3 bases; J trimming: 3 bases; junction bases outside the gene matches: 5. The CDR3 totals 15 residues. The CDR3 is CASSMMTGGEETQYF. The DNA of the CDR3 is TGTGCCAGTAGTATGATGACAGGGGGGGAAGAGACCCAGTACTTC. The full variable domain, in which reference TRBV19 and TRBJ2-5 provide the parts outside the CDR3, is DGGITQSPKYLFRKEGQNVTLSCEQNLNHDAMYWYRQDPGQGLRLIYYSQIVNDFQKGDIAEGYSVSREKKESFPLTVTSAQKNPTAFYLCASSMMTGGEETQYFGPGTRLLVL.

The J gene is TRBJ1-2, the V gene TRBV13; 8 bases fit TRBD1. The CDR3 covers 14 residues. J gave up 6 bases and V 0 bases, and 3 bases lay outside the gene matches. Looked up from germline, CDR1 is PRHDT and CDR2 is FYEKMQ (reference sequence). CDR3 in DNA: TGTGCCAGCAGCTTAGGGGACAGGGCAGATGGCTACACCTTC. This codes for CASSLGDRADGYTF.

At least ten counts were recorded for this clonotype. V is TRBV6-1 and J is TRBJ1-1, with D tentatively TRBD1 (5 bases). The V gene lost 8 bases and the J gene lost 4 bases, with 17 bases spanning the gap. This CDR3 is 14 amino acids long. Germline V gives CDR1 MNHNS, CDR2 SASEGT. In DNA, the CDR3 is TGTGCCAGCCGGCAGGGCGAAGCGGGCACTGAAGCTTTCTTT. Amino acids: CASRQGEAGTEAFF.

About this clonotype: A much larger clone lies a single base off, so this may be a read error. The J gene is TRBJ1-6, the V gene TRBV3-1; D call uncertain. Germline loops: CDR1 LGHDT, CDR2 YNNKEL (reference sequence). V lost 2 bases, J lost 9 bases, and 11 bases lay in between. The CDR3 sequence is 14 residues long. CDR3 loop: CASSQPLASSPLHF. In nucleotides, the CDR3 is TGTGCCAGCAGCCAACCACTGGCTTCTTCACCCCTCCACTTT.

This clonotype was counted only a few times. The V call is TRBV7-2, the J call TRBJ1-1; no definite D call. The V end lost 4 bases, the J end lost 7 bases, and 16 bases lay between the germline ends. Germline lookup yields CDR1 SGHTA and CDR2 FQGNSA. The CDR3 extends over 14 amino acids. The CDR3 coding sequence is TGTGCCAGCAGCTCAGAAGGGCAGAGGGTTGAAGCTTTCTTT. It codes for CASSSEGQRVEAFF. Using reference TRBV7-2 and TRBJ1-1 for the parts outside the CDR3, the full variable domain is GAGVSQSPSNKVTEKGKDVELRCDPISGHTALYWYRQSLGQGLEFLIYFQGNSAPDKSGLPSDRFSAERTGGSVSTLTIQRTQQEDSAVYLCASSSEGQRVEAFFGQGTRLTVV.

V and J are TRBV19 and TRBJ1-1, with 9 bases aligning to TRBD1. Looked up from germline, CDR1 is LNHDA and CDR2 is SQIVND (reference sequence). The CDR3 is 14 residues long. V was clipped by 4 bases and J by 5 bases; unmatched bases: 5. The chain's CDR3 is CASSTQGALTEAFF. In nucleotides, the CDR3 is TGTGCCAGTAGTACACAGGGGGCGCTTACTGAAGCTTTCTTT.

About this clonotype: A single base separates this from a much larger clone, so it may be a read error. V gene TRBV7-9 combines with J gene TRBJ2-5, with TRBD1 matching 7 bases. The J segment lost 5 bases and the V segment lost 1 base, leaving 4 bases of the junction unmatched. Germline loops: CDR1 SEHNR, CDR2 FQNEAQ (reference sequence). The CDR3 is 14 residues long. DNA for the CDR3: TGTGCCAGCAGCTTAGGGTCACAGGGGGAGACCCAGTACTTC. It codes for CASSLGSQGETQYF. Full variable domain (rest looked up from reference TRBV7-9 and TRBJ2-5): DTGVSQNPRHKITKRGQNVTFRCDPISEHNRLYWYRQTLGQGPEFLTYFQNEAQLEKSRLLSDRFSAERPKGSFSTLEIQRTEQGDSAMYLCASSLGSQGETQYFGPGTRLLVL.

In this sample, this clonotype turned up many times. This chain joins TRBV29-1 and TRBJ2-2; TRBD1 matches at 8 bases. From germline, CDR1 is SQVTM and CDR2 ANQGSEA. Trimming cost V 7 bases and J 3 bases; bases outside gene matches: 7. This CDR3 region has 14 residues. CDR3 sequence (DNA): TGCAGCGGCCAGACAGGGGTGGACACCGGGGAGCTGTTTTTT. The encoded protein is CSGQTGVDTGELFF.

This clonotype was counted ten times or more. The genes are TRBV7-2 and TRBJ2-5, with D tentatively TRBD1 (6 bases). Per germline, CDR1 SGHTA and CDR2 FQGNSA. V lost 4 bases and J 7 bases, leaving 22 bases between the germline ends. The CDR3 covers 16 residues. CDR3 nucleotide sequence: TGTGCCAGCAGCTCTAGGGGTGGGGGCTCGAGGGGGACCCAGTACTTC. Amino acids: CASSSRGGGSRGTQYF.

This clonotype was found many times. The chain links TRBV28 to TRBJ2-7; perhaps D is TRBD1 or TRBD2 (5 bases each). The V gene lost 6 bases and the J gene lost 7 bases, with 22 bases spanning the gap. Germline values: CDR1 MDHEN, CDR2 SYDVKM. The CDR3 contains 15 residues. CDR3 DNA: TGTGCCAGCAGACCCCTGAGGGATGGGACCCCGGAGCAGTACTTC. It codes for CASRPLRDGTPEQYF.

This clonotype was recorded at least ten times. The CDR3 is CASSQQLDNTEAFF. For the CDR3, the DNA is TGTGCCAGCAGCCAACAACTAGACAACACTGAAGCTTTCTTT. The chain links TRBV14 to TRBJ1-1, with D unresolved. Germline V gives CDR1 SGHDN, CDR2 FVKESK. The CDR3 has 14 residues. V lost 2 bases and J lost 2, with 9 bases in between.

A word on this clonotype: One end of the junction does not line up with germline, which may come from a read error. The V and J genes are TRBV3-1 and TRBJ1-1, with unresolved D. Germline lookup yields CDR1 LGHDT and CDR2 YNNKEL (reference sequence). The CDR3 is 14 residues long. The CDR3 protein is CANSQDVPSSGAFF. The DNA of the CDR3 is TGTGCCAACAGCCAAGATGTACCGTCCTCGGGAGCTTTCTTT.

Only a few counts were recorded for this clonotype. This chain connects TRBV5-5 to TRBJ2-2; 7 bases fit TRBD1. Trimming at V came to 3 bases and at J to 6 bases, leaving 5 bases not matched to a gene. Germline-derived CDR1 and CDR2 are SGHKS and YYEKEE (reference sequence). CDR3 length equals 14 residues. The CDR3 DNA follows: TGTGCCAGCAGCTACCCACAGGGGCCCGGGGAGCTGTTTTTT. It encodes CASSYPQGPGELFF.

This clonotype was recorded many times. V and J are TRBV2 and TRBJ2-7; tentative D call: TRBD1 (6 bases). The germline V and J ends were trimmed by 8 bases and 2 bases, with 10 bases remaining between them. This CDR3 contains 12 residues. The germline V gene has CDR1 SNHLY and CDR2 FYNNEI. The CDR3 nucleotides read TGTGCCAGCCAGGACAGAGCCTACGAGCAGTACTTC. It encodes CASQDRAYEQYF.

At least ten counts were recorded for this clonotype. This rearrangement joins TRBV28 to TRBJ2-4; TRBD1 is a possible D gene (6 bases). Looked up from germline, CDR1 is MDHEN and CDR2 is SYDVKM. The CDR3 totals 14 residues. V lost 5 bases to trimming and J lost 0 bases, with 8 bases between them. The DNA for the CDR3 is TGTGCCAGCAGTCAACAGGGAGCCAAAAACATTCAGTACTTC. Amino acid sequence: CASSQQGAKNIQYF.

In this sample, this clonotype turned up many times. This sequence joins TRBV7-2 and TRBJ2-3; either TRBD1 or TRBD2 may supply D (5 bases each). Trimming took 6 bases from V and 6 from J, leaving 16 bases between them. Germline values: CDR1 SGHTA, CDR2 FQGNSA. The CDR3 has 14 amino acids. CDR3 in amino acids: CASRPPGTRDTQYF. CDR3 sequence (DNA): TGTGCCAGCAGGCCACCCGGGACCAGGGATACGCAGTATTTT.

This clonotype was observed many times. This chain links TRBV19 with TRBJ1-2, with a weak D call TRBD1 (6 bases). The germline V gene encodes CDR1 LNHDA and CDR2 SQIVND (reference sequence). CDR3 length equals 15 residues. Trimming removed 5 bases at V and 6 bases at J, with 19 bases between. This CDR3 reads CASSQLNREVNGYTF. DNA for the CDR3: TGTGCCAGTAGTCAGCTGAACAGGGAAGTAAATGGCTACACCTTC.

V usage is TRBV19 and J usage is TRBJ2-4; D uncertain. Germline CDR1 reads LNHDA; CDR2 reads SQIVND (reference sequence). The CDR3 extends over 15 amino acids. Trimming cost V 1 base and J 6 bases, with 13 bases left between them. The DNA for the CDR3 is TGTGCCAGTAGTATAGGTCAGCGTGCCGGAAACATTCAGTACTTC. Protein sequence: CASSIGQRAGNIQYF.

This clonotype was seen a few times. This sequence joins TRBV10-3 and TRBJ1-2; no clear D gene. This CDR3 region has 12 residues. The germline V and J ends were trimmed by 2 bases and 10 bases, with 11 bases remaining between them. Germline CDR1 is ENHRY and CDR2 is SYGVKD. Here the CDR3 reads CAISERWGDYTF. The CDR3 DNA sequence: TGTGCCATCAGTGAGAGGTGGGGAGACTACACCTTC.

Of note for this clonotype: A much larger clone differs from this one at a single base, so this may be a read error. V usage is TRBV2 and J usage is TRBJ2-4; 7 bases agree with TRBD2. Trimming removed 6 bases from V and 5 bases from J; junction bases left unmatched: 10. Germline V gives CDR1 SNHLY, CDR2 FYNNEI. CDR3 length: 15 amino acids. CDR3 nucleotides: TGTGCCAGCAGCTCAGTTGCGGGAGTTGAAAACATTCAGTACTTC. Encoded protein: CASSSVAGVENIQYF.

This chain uses TRBV5-1 with TRBJ2-2, with D perhaps matching TRBD1 or TRBD2 (5 bases each). Trimming cost V 4 bases and J 2 bases, with 15 bases left between them. CDR1 and CDR2 from the germline V gene are SGHRS and YFSETQ. This CDR3 contains 16 residues. In DNA form, the CDR3 reads TGCGCCAGCAGCCAGGGACGAAGCTCTAACACCGGGGAGCTGTTTTTT. This encodes CASSQGRSSNTGELFF.

This chain joins TRBV5-1 and TRBJ2-2; 9 positions agree with TRBD1. This CDR3 comprises 15 residues. Germline V CDR1 and CDR2: SGHRS, YFSETQ. V lost 5 bases and J lost 1; bases outside the gene matches: 3. The CDR3 coding sequence is TGCGCCAGCAGGGGGGGACAGGGGAACACCGGGGAGCTGTTTTTT. This sequence encodes CASRGGQGNTGELFF.

Points on this clonotype: Possible read error: a much larger clone is one base away. The chain recombines TRBV6-2 or TRBV6-3 with TRBJ2-5, with D unclear. This CDR3 region has 12 residues. CDR1 MNHEY and CDR2 SVGEGT come from the germline V gene. CDR3 loop: CTSRTAQDTQYF. The CDR3 bases are TGTACCAGCAGAACAGCCCAAGATACCCAGTACTTC.

The V gene is TRBV24-1, the J gene TRBJ2-1; either TRBD1 or TRBD2 may supply D (6 bases each). V was clipped by 3 bases and J by 12 bases, with 14 bases between them. The germline V gene encodes CDR1 KGHDR and CDR2 SFDVKD. This CDR3 spans 13 amino acids. CDR3 protein: CATSDGARDMQFF. The CDR3 coding sequence is TGTGCCACCAGTGATGGGGCGCGGGACATGCAGTTCTTC.

In its sample, this clonotype was seen a few times. The chain links TRBV20-1 to TRBJ1-5; D may be TRBD1 (6 bases). V lost 6 bases, J lost 3 bases, and 12 bases lay in between. The CDR3 has 13 amino acids. Germline values: CDR1 DFQATT, CDR2 SNEGSKA (reference sequence). This CDR3 reads CSASGQSNQPQHF. The DNA of the CDR3 is TGCAGTGCCTCCGGACAGTCCAATCAGCCCCAGCATTTT.

Ten or more counts support this clonotype. J is TRBJ1-1 and V is TRBV6-1; D may be TRBD1 (5 bases). The germline V gene has CDR1 MNHNS and CDR2 SASEGT. V gave up 7 bases and J gave up 0 bases, with 15 bases separating them. This CDR3 spans 15 amino acids. The CDR3 DNA reads TGTGCCAGCACCGACGTAGGGGCGCTGAACACTGAAGCTTTCTTT. Residues: CASTDVGALNTEAFF.

This clonotype came up many times. This sequence joins TRBV20-1 and TRBJ1-1; D remains ambiguous. Germline CDR1 is DFQATT and CDR2 is SNEGSKA (reference sequence). V lost 3 bases and J lost 10, with 15 bases in between. The CDR3 sequence is 12 residues long. In DNA form, the CDR3 reads TGCAGTGCTAGGGGAATAGGGCCTGCAGCTTTCTTT. This translates into CSARGIGPAAFF.

This clonotype was observed a few times. This chain links TRBV29-1 with TRBJ2-5; D call uncertain. Germline CDR1 SQVTM, CDR2 ANQGSEA. V was clipped by 7 bases and J by 5 bases, with 8 bases between them. The CDR3 runs to 10 residues. The CDR3 DNA reads as TGCAGCGCGGCTTGGGAGACCCAGTACTTC. It encodes CSAAWETQYF.

Many counts were recorded for this clonotype. This chain links TRBV2 with TRBJ1-2; D is uncertain. Looked up from germline, CDR1 is SNHLY and CDR2 is FYNNEI. V was pared by 4 bases and J by 1 base, with 10 bases between. The CDR3 sequence is 14 residues long. Here the CDR3 DNA reads TGTGCCAGCAGTGGACAATCCCTTAACTATGGCTACACCTTC. This translates into CASSGQSLNYGYTF.

This clonotype appeared many times. The rearrangement joins TRBV12-3 or TRBV12-4 to TRBJ1-6; no definite D call. The CDR3 spans 14 residues. V lost 3 bases and J 5 bases, leaving 8 bases between the germline ends. CDR3 protein: CASSFQRDNSPLHF. The CDR3 DNA reads TGTGCCAGCAGTTTCCAGCGGGATAATTCACCCCTCCACTTT.

The chain combines TRBV29-1 with TRBJ2-7; D call uncertain. The ends were cut back, 5 bases at V and 0 bases at J, with 20 bases in the middle. CDR1 is SQVTM and CDR2 is ANQGSEA in the germline V gene. This CDR3 is 16 amino acids long. The CDR3 coding sequence is TGCAGCGTTTTTATACCGCCTCTTAAGGGCTCCTACGAGCAGTACTTC. This sequence encodes CSVFIPPLKGSYEQYF.

This clonotype was seen ten or more times. This chain connects TRBV29-1 to TRBJ1-2; TRBD1 matches 7 bases. Germline CDR1 is SQVTM and CDR2 is ANQGSEA. This CDR3 region has 12 residues. Trimming removed 7 bases from V and 4 bases from J; junction bases left unmatched: 6. The CDR3 nucleotides read TGCAGCGCAATTGAGGGGGCCTATGGCTACACCTTC. As protein: CSAIEGAYGYTF.